The T cell receptor (beta chain) described here comes from a study of blood T cell repertoires in COVID-19. Here immunoSEQ multiplex PCR was the method, and the copy in TCRdb shows in-frame clones only, minus some. The data contain approximately 160,000 clones, under 85% of them seen just once; the ten biggest clones take up about 1.2%. The clonotype comes from a man between 60 and 75 years old who had recovered from COVID-19. What was sequenced was peripheral blood.

CDR3 in amino acids: CASSGTGWTEAFF. The CDR3 coding sequence is TGTGCCAGCAGCGGGACAGGGTGGACTGAAGCTTTCTTT. The chain combines TRBV12-3 or TRBV12-4 with TRBJ1-1, with 9 bases identical to TRBD1. The CDR3 has 13 residues. J lost 5 bases, V lost 6 bases, and 4 bases had no gene match.